Below are 31 T cell receptor beta chains sequenced from a single sample in a study of blood T cell repertoires in COVID-19. TCRdb's table, derived via immunoSEQ multiplex PCR, lists solely in-frame clones and lacks some. The table lists 130,000 to 150,000 clones, roughly 80% of them singletons. Sequencing input: peripheral blood. Every receptor here comes from a human donor with acute or convalescent COVID-19. The donor label of this sample is uncertain.

This sequence joins TRBV3-1 (or the pseudogene TRBV3-2) and TRBJ2-7; 10 positions match TRBD1. This CDR3 is built from 15 residues. Germline V lookup: CDR1 LGHDT, CDR2 YNNKEL (reference sequence). The J segment lost 1 base and the V segment lost 4 bases, leaving 4 bases of the junction unmatched. CDR3 bases: TGTGCCAGCAGCCTCCGGGACAGGGGTTCCTACGAGCAGTACTTC. It translates to CASSLRDRGSYEQYF.

The chain couples TRBV27 to TRBJ1-2; maybe TRBD1 (6 bases). This CDR3 is 12 amino acids long. Germline values: CDR1 MNHEY, CDR2 SMNVEV (reference sequence). V lost 6 bases and J lost 4, with 9 bases in between. Written as DNA, the CDR3 is TGTGCCAGCAGGGGGGCGCTCTATGGCTACACCTTC. Residues: CASRGALYGYTF.

This clone was counted once. The rearrangement links TRBV5-1 to TRBJ1-5; D gene unclear. This CDR3 is built from 13 residues. The ends were cut back, 0 bases at V and 11 bases at J, with 12 bases in the middle. The germline gives CDR1 SGHRS, CDR2 YFSETQ. Here the CDR3 DNA reads TGCGCCAGCAGCTTGGCATCGGGTCGGGCCCAGCATTTT. The encoded protein is CASSLASGRAQHF.

The V and J genes are TRBV4-1 and TRBJ1-2; 10 bases match TRBD1. Germline CDR1 and CDR2: MGHRA and YSYEKL. V was pared by 4 bases and J by 4 bases, with 6 bases of the junction left unmatched. The CDR3 runs 15 residues. The CDR3 spells CASSLDRGAAYGYTF. CDR3 DNA sequence: TGCGCCAGCAGCCTGGACAGGGGGGCCGCCTATGGCTACACCTTC.

This sequence joins TRBV15 and TRBJ1-2; D gene unclear. The CDR3 length is 14 residues. Germline-derived CDR1 and CDR2 are LNHNV and YYDKDF (reference sequence). V was pared by 0 bases and J by 7 bases, with 12 bases between. For the CDR3, the DNA is TGTGCCACCAGCAGAGACCCCGCGGGAGGTGGCTACACCTTC. Residues: CATSRDPAGGGYTF.

The V gene is TRBV19, the J gene TRBJ1-2; 8 nucleotides align to TRBD1. Trimming took 5 bases from V and 3 from J; bases not matched to a gene: 2. Germline V gene data show CDR1 as LNHDA and CDR2 as SQIVND (reference sequence). The CDR3 is 13 residues long. The CDR3 sequence is CASSDRGYYGYTF. The CDR3 DNA reads TGTGCCAGTAGTGACAGGGGATACTATGGCTACACCTTC.

The CDR3, as DNA: TGTGCCAGCAGCGCCGGGACAGCTAATTCACCCCTCCACTTT. It encodes CASSAGTANSPLHF. The chain has TRBV11-2 and TRBJ1-6; TRBD1 matches 7 bases. V gave up 5 bases and J gave up 6 bases; unmatched junction bases: 4. CDR3 length: 14 residues. Germline V gene sequence: CDR1 SGHAT, CDR2 FQNNGV. The complete variable domain, with remaining parts taken from reference TRBV11-2 and TRBJ1-6, reads EAGVAQSPRYKIIEKRQSVAFWCNPISGHATLYWYQQILGQGPKLLIQFQNNGVVDDSQLPKDRFSAERLKGVDSTLKIQPAKLEDSAVYLCASSAGTANSPLHFGNGTRLTVT.

This clone has a handful of counts. V usage is TRBV10-2 and J usage is TRBJ2-3; 14 bases are a match to TRBD2. J gave up 7 bases and V 6 bases, and 3 bases lay outside the gene matches. The length of the CDR3 is 14 residues. CDR1 WSHSY and CDR2 SAAADI come from the germline V gene. CDR3 nucleotide sequence: TGCGCCAGCAGGGGACTAGCGGGGGAAAATACGCAGTATTTT. Translating it yields CASRGLAGENTQYF.

The chain carries TRBV19 and TRBJ1-2; 7 bases align to TRBD1. Germline CDR1 LNHDA, CDR2 SQIVND (reference sequence). The CDR3 consists of 14 residues. V lost 7 bases and J lost 6; bases outside the gene matches: 11. The DNA of the CDR3 is TGTGCCAGTACCAGGGGGAGCCCGGGGGATGGCTACACCTTC. Its protein product is CASTRGSPGDGYTF.

The chain couples TRBV19 to TRBJ1-5; D perhaps matches TRBD1 (5 bases). The CDR3 contains 15 residues. The V end lost 3 bases, the J end lost 1 base, and 10 bases lay between the germline ends. Germline V CDR1 and CDR2: LNHDA, SQIVND (reference sequence). The CDR3 loop reads CASSIPGKSNQPQHF. CDR3 nucleotide sequence: TGTGCCAGTAGTATCCCAGGGAAGAGCAATCAGCCCCAGCATTTT.

This clone has more than one count but fewer than ten. J is TRBJ1-2 and V is TRBV5-4; 7 bases map to TRBD1. Germline CDR1 SGHNT, CDR2 YYREEE (reference sequence). The CDR3 covers 13 residues. Unmatched junction bases numbered 5, after V lost 4 bases and J lost 5 bases. The CDR3 DNA is TGTGCCAGCAGCCCGGGGACAGCTTATGGCTACACCTTC. As protein: CASSPGTAYGYTF.

The rearrangement uses TRBV6-6 and TRBJ2-1; 7 bases match TRBD1. CDR3 length equals 14 residues. CDR1 is MNHNY, CDR2 SVGAGI, per germline (reference sequence). With 4 bases clipped from V and 5 bases from J, the junction kept 5 bases outside the gene matches. The CDR3: CASSWTGENNEQFF. The CDR3 region has the DNA TGTGCCAGCAGTTGGACAGGAGAGAACAATGAGCAGTTCTTC.

The rearrangement links TRBV6-5 to TRBJ2-7; TRBD1 agrees at 7 bases. CDR1 and CDR2 from the germline V gene are MNHEY and SVGAGI. The CDR3 has 16 amino acids. After removal of 0 bases from V and 4 bases from J, the junction contained 9 bases not matched to a gene. CDR3: CASSYSSGTVGYEQYF. CDR3 coding DNA: TGTGCCAGCAGTTACTCGTCGGGGACAGTAGGGTACGAGCAGTACTTC.

The chain carries TRBV5-1 and TRBJ1-2; 10 bases match TRBD1. Per the germline V gene, CDR1 is SGHRS and CDR2 is YFSETQ. The CDR3 covers 17 residues. Trimming cost V 2 bases and J 3 bases; bases outside gene matches: 10. As DNA, the CDR3 is TGCGCCAGCAGCTTCCGGGACAGGGGAGGGGTGGACTATGGCTACACCTTC. Translating gives CASSFRDRGGVDYGYTF.

CDR3 DNA: TGTGCCAGCAGCTTTCCGGACAGGGCGTACGAGCAGTACTTC. Residues: CASSFPDRAYEQYF. This chain uses TRBV5-5 with TRBJ2-7; 8 bases match TRBD1. Germline values: CDR1 SGHKS, CDR2 YYEKEE (reference sequence). The trim removed 2 bases at V and 4 bases at J, leaving 5 bases unmatched. This CDR3 is 14 amino acids long.

CDR3 amino acids: CASTREGISGNTIYF. The CDR3 DNA is TGTGCCAGCACCCGAGAGGGCATCTCTGGAAACACCATATATTTT. The chain recombines TRBV18 with TRBJ1-3; D is undetermined. V lost 8 bases and J 0 bases, leaving 14 bases between the germline ends. The CDR3 spans 15 residues. Germline V gene lookup returns CDR1 KGHSH and CDR2 LQKENI. The full variable domain, its missing parts supplied by reference TRBV18 and TRBJ1-3, is NAGVMQNPRHLVRRRGQEARLRCSPMKGHSHVYWYRQLPEEGLKFMVYLQKENIIDESGMPKERFSAEFPKEGPSILRIQQVVRGDSAAYFCASTREGISGNTIYFGEGSWLTVV.

The chain links TRBV3-1 (or the pseudogene TRBV3-2) to TRBJ2-5, with 7 nucleotides matching TRBD2. This CDR3 is 14 amino acids long. V was clipped by 3 bases and J by 7 bases; unmatched bases: 8. The germline V gene has CDR1 LGHDT and CDR2 YNNKEL (reference sequence). The CDR3 region has the DNA TGTGCCAGCAGCCAGAGCGGGACCCTAAGGACCCAGTACTTC. Amino acid sequence: CASSQSGTLRTQYF.

The chain carries TRBV10-3 and TRBJ1-6, with TRBD1 matching over 7 bases. J was trimmed by 7 bases and V by 0 bases; bases with no gene match: 3. The CDR3 has 15 residues. From germline, CDR1 is ENHRY and CDR2 SYGVKD. This chain's CDR3 is CAISESDRTNSPLHF. In nucleotides, the CDR3 is TGTGCCATCAGTGAGTCGGACAGGACAAATTCACCCCTCCACTTT.

This clone has only one observation. This chain uses TRBV5-1 with TRBJ1-6; 9 nucleotides match TRBD1. CDR3 size: 18 residues. With V trimmed by 4 bases and J by 0 bases, 8 bases remained unmatched. Germline CDR1 is SGHRS and CDR2 is YFSETQ. As DNA, the CDR3 is TGCGCCAGCAGCCCCTCGACAGGGGGAAGCTCCTATAATTCACCCCTCCACTTT. The encoded protein is CASSPSTGGSSYNSPLHF.

The chain combines TRBV5-1 with TRBJ1-2; 7 bases line up with TRBD1. J lost 4 bases, V lost 4 bases, and 1 base had no gene match. The CDR3 runs to 12 residues. In germline, CDR1 is SGHRS, CDR2 YFSETQ. The CDR3, as DNA: TGCGCCAGCAGCCGGGACAGCTATGGCTACACCTTC. Protein sequence: CASSRDSYGYTF.

The genes are TRBV2 and TRBJ1-5; D gene uncertain. The germline gives CDR1 SNHLY, CDR2 FYNNEI. Trimming stripped 4 bases from V and 6 bases from J, with 19 bases between. This CDR3 has 16 residues. CDR3: CASSAPGGISGQPQHF. CDR3 coding DNA: TGTGCCAGCAGTGCCCCAGGAGGTATCTCGGGTCAGCCCCAGCATTTT. The full variable domain, its missing parts supplied by reference TRBV2 and TRBJ1-5, is EPEVTQTPSHQVTQMGQEVILRCVPISNHLYFYWYRQILGQKVEFLVSFYNNEISEKSEIFDDQFSVERPDGSNFTLKIRSTKLEDSAMYFCASSAPGGISGQPQHFGDGTRLSIL.

This chain links TRBV6-5 with TRBJ1-2, with D unresolved. Trimming took 0 bases from V and 4 from J, leaving 9 bases between them. This CDR3 contains 14 residues. Germline loops: CDR1 MNHEY, CDR2 SVGAGI. Here the CDR3 reads CASSYSGGRYGYTF. The CDR3 region has the DNA TGTGCCAGCAGTTACTCGGGAGGGCGCTATGGCTACACCTTC.

This clone has just a few counts. V is TRBV2 and J is TRBJ1-2, with 8 bases lining up with TRBD1. Unmatched junction bases numbered 9, after V lost 11 bases and J lost 7 bases. The CDR3 length is 12 residues. CDR1 and CDR2 from the germline V gene are SNHLY and FYNNEI. This chain's CDR3 is CASTGEERGYTF. For the CDR3, the DNA is TGTGCCTCGACAGGGGAGGAACGTGGCTACACCTTC.

Turning to this clone: An end of the junction does not agree with germline; a read error may underlie this. The gene calls are TRBV7-9 and TRBJ1-1; the D gene is possibly TRBD1 (6 bases). CDR3 length equals 17 residues. Per germline, CDR1 SEHNR and CDR2 FQNEAQ (reference sequence). The CDR3 coding sequence is TGTGCCAGCAGCCCAACAACAGCCGGGACACTGAACACCGAAGCTTTCTTT. Amino acids: CASSPTTAGTLNTEAFF.

The count of this clone is one. This chain's CDR3 is CASSIVLETDTQYF. The CDR3 nucleotides are TGTGCCAGTAGTATTGTACTAGAAACAGATACGCAGTATTTT. The chain joins TRBV19 to TRBJ2-3; a weak D match, TRBD2 (5 bases). V gave up 3 bases and J gave up 3 bases, with 10 bases separating them. CDR3 length equals 14 residues. CDR1 is LNHDA, CDR2 SQIVND, per germline (reference sequence).

This chain uses TRBV21-1 with TRBJ2-3; the table's TRBD1 call for D was not verified on the DNA. TRBV21-1 is flagged as a pseudogene. The CDR3 length is 17 residues. CDR3 nucleotides: TGTGCCAGCAGCCTCGAGCCGACAGTCTGGAGCACAGATACGCAGTATTTT. This encodes CASSLEPTVWSTDTQYF.

The V call is TRBV6-5, the J call TRBJ1-1, with 9 bases aligning to TRBD1. With 7 bases clipped from V and 0 bases from J, the junction kept 6 bases outside the gene matches. The CDR3 is 15 residues long. Germline V CDR1 and CDR2: MNHEY, SVGAGI. DNA of the CDR3: TGTGCCAGCATCCTCGGGACAGGGATGAACACTGAAGCTTTCTTT. Translated: CASILGTGMNTEAFF.

In its sample, this clone was seen a few times. The chain is built from TRBV27 and TRBJ1-5; 7 bases map to TRBD1. The CDR3 loop spans 14 amino acids. Unmatched junction bases numbered 7, after V lost 4 bases and J lost 7 bases. CDR1 is MNHEY and CDR2 is SMNVEV in the germline V gene (reference sequence). CDR3: CASSSDRERQPQHF. CDR3 nucleotides: TGTGCCAGCAGTTCTGACAGGGAAAGGCAGCCCCAGCATTTT.

The CDR3 loop reads CASSVGVPRGGELFF. Written as DNA, the CDR3 is TGTGCCAGCAGCGTAGGGGTGCCTAGGGGTGGGGAGCTGTTTTTT. This chain uses TRBV9 with TRBJ2-2; D perhaps matches TRBD1 (5 bases). This CDR3 is built from 15 residues. The V end was cut by 0 bases, the J end by 8 bases, with 14 bases between. Germline V gene lookup returns CDR1 SGDLS and CDR2 YYNGEE.

This clone was counted only a few times. The gene calls are TRBV7-9 and TRBJ2-3, with 8 nucleotides matching TRBD1. From germline, CDR1 is SEHNR and CDR2 FQNEAQ (reference sequence). This CDR3 has 15 amino acids. The V gene end was trimmed by 4 bases and the J gene end by 7 bases; junction bases not matched to a gene: 10. CDR3 bases: TGTGCCAGCAGCTGGACGGACAGGGTTAGGAATACGCAGTATTTT. This codes for CASSWTDRVRNTQYF.

The table lists this clone with a count of one. The gene calls are TRBV7-2 and TRBJ2-2, with TRBD2 matching 9 bases. Germline V gene data show CDR1 as SGHTA and CDR2 as FQGNSA. V trimming: 2 bases; J trimming: 5 bases; junction bases outside the gene matches: 6. CDR3 length: 16 residues. CDR3 coding DNA: TGTGCCAGCAGCTTAAGAGCGGGGGGAAGAACCGGGGAGCTGTTTTTT. This translates into CASSLRAGGRTGELFF. The whole variable domain, filled in from reference TRBV7-2 and TRBJ2-2, reads GAGVSQSPSNKVTEKGKDVELRCDPISGHTALYWYRQSLGQGLEFLIYFQGNSAPDKSGLPSDRFSAERTGGSVSTLTIQRTQQEDSAVYLCASSLRAGGRTGELFFGEGSRLTVL.